The 21 T cell receptor beta chains below were found in one sample sequenced in a study of technical replicates of blood from a handful of donors. TCRdb's table, derived via immunoSEQ multiplex PCR, lists solely in-frame clones and lacks some. Here the sample spans 65,000 to 85,000 clones, approximately 91% being singletons. The sample taken for sequencing was T cells isolated from PBMCs. All receptors derive from a human donor in good health.

The rearrangement uses TRBV2 and TRBJ2-5; a possible D gene is TRBD2 (6 bases). CDR1 and CDR2 (germline): SNHLY, FYNNEI. The CDR3 extends over 12 amino acids. Deletions cut 4 bases from V and 7 bases from J, with 10 bases between. The CDR3 DNA reads as TGTGCCAGCAGTGTCGTCGGGGGGACCCAGTACTTC. As protein: CASSVVGGTQYF.

V usage is TRBV10-1 and J usage is TRBJ2-1; TRBD2 matches 10 bases. Germline values: CDR1 WNHNN, CDR2 SYGVQD (reference sequence). The CDR3 runs 17 residues. V gave up 3 bases and J gave up 7 bases; unmatched junction bases: 12. The CDR3 bases are TGCGCCAGCAGTGAAACGCCCCTAGCGGGAGTTATGAATGAGCAGTTCTTC. Residues: CASSETPLAGVMNEQFF.

The chain employs TRBV19 and TRBJ2-7, with 11 bases matching TRBD1. Germline lookup yields CDR1 LNHDA and CDR2 SQIVND (reference sequence). The V segment lost 5 bases and the J segment 4 bases; nucleotides outside the gene matches: 7. This CDR3 has 15 amino acids. CDR3 loop: CASSAGTGGFYEQYF. CDR3 bases: TGTGCCAGTAGTGCCGGGACAGGGGGATTTTACGAGCAGTACTTC.

V usage is TRBV9 and J usage is TRBJ2-7, with D maybe TRBD1 (5 bases). The germline V gene has CDR1 SGDLS and CDR2 YYNGEE. Trimming cost V 0 bases and J 6 bases, with 16 bases left between them. This CDR3 contains 15 residues. The CDR3 DNA is TGTGCCAGCAGCGTAGGGGCAGGGCCCTCAGGCGAGCAGTACTTC. Translation: CASSVGAGPSGEQYF.

This clone was recorded only once. The CDR3 nucleotides are TGCGCCAGCAGCCAAGGTACAGGGCAGTTCTTC. It specifies CASSQGTGQFF. This chain links TRBV4-3 with TRBJ2-1; D may be TRBD1 (5 bases). Germline V CDR1 and CDR2: LGHNA, YSLEER. The CDR3 has 11 amino acids. V lost 1 base, J lost 12 bases, and 7 bases lay in between.

The chain joins TRBV2 to TRBJ1-4, with 7 bases identical to TRBD1. With V trimmed by 2 bases and J by 7 bases, 10 bases remained unmatched. Germline assignment: CDR1 SNHLY and CDR2 FYNNEI. This CDR3 has 16 residues. The DNA for the CDR3 is TGTGCCAGCAGTGAAAGTGCGGGACAGTGGGCTGAAAAACTGTTTTTT. Its translation is CASSESAGQWAEKLFF.

This rearrangement joins TRBV11-2 to TRBJ2-7, with D perhaps matching TRBD2 (6 bases). Germline loops: CDR1 SGHAT, CDR2 FQNNGV. The V end was cut by 4 bases, the J end by 6 bases, with 10 bases between. CDR3 length: 12 residues. The CDR3 bases are TGTGCCAGCAGCTCCGGGGGAGGCGAGCAGTACTTC. Residues: CASSSGGGEQYF.

This chain uses TRBV30 with TRBJ2-7; 7 bases fit TRBD1. The CDR3 consists of 14 residues. V lost 5 bases, J lost 1 base, and 8 bases stayed unmatched. CDR1 is GTSNPN, CDR2 SVGIG, per germline (reference sequence). The CDR3: CAWSPQQGSYEQYF. The CDR3 bases are TGTGCCTGGTCCCCCCAACAGGGGTCCTACGAGCAGTACTTC.

This chain uses TRBV11-3 with TRBJ2-7; unclear D gene. Per germline, CDR1 SGHNT and CDR2 YENEEA. The CDR3 has 13 residues. The V end was cut by 0 bases, the J end by 5 bases, with 8 bases between. The CDR3 region is CASSLDSEHEQYF. DNA of the CDR3: TGTGCCAGCAGCTTAGATTCAGAACACGAGCAGTACTTC. The full variable domain, in which reference TRBV11-3 and TRBJ2-7 provide the parts outside the CDR3, is EAGVVQSPRYKIIEKKQPVAFWCNPISGHNTLYWYLQNLGQGPELLIRYENEEAVDDSQLPKDRFSAERLKGVDSTLKIQPAELGDSAVYLCASSLDSEHEQYFGPGTRLTVT.

V usage is TRBV11-2 and J usage is TRBJ2-1; D unresolved. CDR1 and CDR2 from the germline V gene are SGHAT and FQNNGV. CDR3 length: 11 amino acids. V was cut by 5 bases and J by 5 bases, with 4 bases left in between. CDR3 residues: CASSLHNEQFF. The CDR3 nucleotides are TGTGCCAGCAGCCTCCACAATGAGCAGTTCTTC.

The rearrangement joins TRBV30 to TRBJ1-5; D ambiguous. Trimming took off 5 bases at V and 5 bases at J, with 10 bases between the two ends. Germline lookup yields CDR1 GTSNPN and CDR2 SVGIG (reference sequence). The CDR3 is 12 residues long. The CDR3 nucleotides are TGTGCCTGGGAGACGGCGGATCAGCCCCAGCATTTT. This gives the protein CAWETADQPQHF.

Note on this clone: The same CDR3 also results from other DNA sequences found in this sample. The gene calls are TRBV9 and TRBJ2-7, with a weak D call TRBD1 (6 bases). The CDR3 consists of 15 residues. Germline V gene lookup returns CDR1 SGDLS and CDR2 YYNGEE. V lost 0 bases and J 1 base, leaving 11 bases between the germline ends. The CDR3 nucleotides read TGTGCCAGCAGCGTAGGAGGGGGAATTTCCTACGAGCAGTACTTC. This sequence encodes CASSVGGGISYEQYF.

This clone was recorded only once. The rearrangement joins TRBV7-2 to TRBJ2-7; 7 nucleotides match TRBD2. The V segment lost 2 bases and the J segment 3 bases; nucleotides outside the gene matches: 4. CDR1 is SGHTA, CDR2 FQGNSA, per germline. The CDR3 has 14 amino acids. CDR3 coding DNA: TGTGCCAGCAGCTTAAGGGGCGGGGGCTACGAGCAGTACTTC. This encodes CASSLRGGGYEQYF.

This clone was found once. The genes are TRBV14 and TRBJ1-3; 9 bases are shared with TRBD1. V lost 4 bases to trimming and J lost 0 bases; unmatched junction nucleotides: 10. CDR1 and CDR2 (germline): SGHDN, FVKESK. There are 18 residues in the CDR3. The DNA for the CDR3 is TGTGCCAGCAGCCTACGAGTTTGGACAGGGGACTCTGGAAACACCATATATTTT. Its translation is CASSLRVWTGDSGNTIYF.

This rearrangement joins TRBV16 to TRBJ1-1; the match to TRBD1 covers 7 bases. The CDR3 contains 15 residues. Germline V gene data show CDR1 as KGHSY and CDR2 as FQNENV. With 4 bases clipped from V and 4 bases from J, the junction kept 9 bases outside the gene matches. The CDR3 DNA follows: TGTGCCAGCAGCCCTTACAGGGGAATGGGCACTGAAGCTTTCTTT. Protein sequence: CASSPYRGMGTEAFF.

The chain joins TRBV7-9 to TRBJ1-1; tentatively, D is TRBD1 (6 bases). Per germline, CDR1 SEHNR and CDR2 FQNEAQ (reference sequence). Trimming took off 1 base at V and 0 bases at J, with 12 bases between the two ends. This CDR3 spans 16 amino acids. CDR3 bases: TGTGCCAGCAGCTTAGGCACAGGGACCATGAACACTGAAGCTTTCTTT. It is translated as CASSLGTGTMNTEAFF.

The J gene is TRBJ2-7, the V gene TRBV6-5; 8 nucleotides match TRBD2. The CDR3 runs to 14 residues. J gave up 2 bases and V 6 bases, and 6 bases lay outside the gene matches. Germline V CDR1 and CDR2: MNHEY, SVGAGI. This chain's CDR3 is CASSLSGAAYEQYF. The CDR3 DNA is TGTGCCAGCAGCCTTAGCGGGGCTGCCTACGAGCAGTACTTC.

This clone was seen once. The gene calls are TRBV11-3 and TRBJ2-5, with a tentative D call TRBD1 (6 bases). The CDR3 extends over 14 amino acids. Germline lookup yields CDR1 SGHNT and CDR2 YENEEA. V gave up 5 bases and J gave up 7 bases, with 17 bases separating them. CDR3 sequence reads: CASSLQGPYGTQYF. The CDR3 DNA is TGTGCCAGCAGCCTGCAGGGGCCCTACGGGACCCAGTACTTC.

The rearrangement uses TRBV27 and TRBJ2-7; D unresolved. Trimming stripped 5 bases from V and 5 bases from J, with 13 bases between. The CDR3 is 13 amino acids. CDR1 is MNHEY, CDR2 SMNVEV, per germline (reference sequence). CDR3 in amino acids: CASSQRPRDEQYF. For the CDR3, the DNA is TGTGCCAGCAGTCAAAGGCCCCGGGACGAGCAGTACTTC.

The rearrangement joins TRBV10-3 to TRBJ2-2; D is ambiguous. This CDR3 contains 14 residues. Germline CDR1 ENHRY, CDR2 SYGVKD. V was cut by 2 bases and J by 1 base, with 5 bases left in between. This CDR3 reads CAISEVGNTGELFF. The CDR3 DNA is TGTGCCATCAGTGAGGTCGGGAACACCGGGGAGCTGTTTTTT.

As regards this clone: The same CDR3 can be traced to other DNA sequences in this sample. The chain employs TRBV30 and TRBJ1-2, with D unclear. Germline CDR1 GTSNPN, CDR2 SVGIG (reference sequence). V was shortened by 4 bases and J by 5 bases, with 8 bases between the two germline ends. The CDR3 runs to 11 residues. The CDR3 sequence is CAWTGGYGYTF. CDR3 DNA: TGTGCCTGGACGGGTGGGTATGGCTACACCTTC.